This TCR beta chain was observed in a study of blood T cell repertoires in COVID-19. Study summary: In each case, the material was cDNA or gDNA derived from T cells, B-cell-depleted T cells, or PBMCs.

This table comes from immunoSEQ multiplex PCR, and its TCRdb copy is limited to in-frame clones, with some not included. The sample yields over 200,000 clones, roughly 87% seen once. The CDR3 consists of 13 residues. Germline loops: CDR1 LNHDA, CDR2 SQIVND (reference sequence). Trimming took 4 bases from V and 1 from J; bases not matched to a gene: 0. This chain connects TRBV19 to TRBJ2-7; 8 bases map to TRBD2. This receptor was identified in a man aged 35 to 55 with active or convalescent COVID-19. What was sequenced was peripheral blood. The CDR3 coding sequence is TGTGCCAGTAGTAGCGGGAGGTCCTACGAGCAGTACTTC. This translates into CASSSGRSYEQYF.